The rows below give T cell receptor beta chains drawn from one sample of a study of OX40 agonist ivuxolimab in advanced cancers. The method was immunoSEQ multiplex PCR; TCRdb's version includes in-frame clones alone and lacks a portion of them. Of about 64,000 clones in the sample, about four fifths are singletons; the top ten hold 9.8%. The source was CD4+ or CD8+ T cells sorted from blood, collected in a trial of the OX40 agonist ivuxolimab. Receptors were obtained from an adult with an advanced solid tumor such as melanoma, head and neck, liver or kidney cancer. Both conserved end residues are part of each CDR3. The D gene is left open where the match is weak. Clone size is given for some rows only: seen once, a few or many times, or a class if the clone is expanded.

j_gene	v_gene	d_gene	abundance	CDR3aa	CDR3nt
TRBJ2-7	TRBV13	-	-	CASSSLDEGEQYF	TGTGCCAGCAGCTCCTTAGACGAAGGCGAGCAGTACTTC
TRBJ1-5	TRBV6-5	-	-	CASSYKQNQPQHF	TGTGCCAGCAGTTACAAACAGAATCAGCCCCAGCATTTT
TRBJ2-1	TRBV6-5	-	-	CASSATGGSYNEQFF	TGTGCCAGCAGTGCGACAGGAGGTTCCTACAATGAGCAGTTCTTC
TRBJ1-1	TRBV7-3	-	-	CASSSGYDTEAFF	TGTGCCAGCAGCTCGGGTTATGACACTGAAGCTTTCTTT
TRBJ2-1	TRBV18	-	-	CASSPQNLVAEQFF	TGTGCCAGCTCACCTCAGAATCTCGTCGCTGAGCAGTTCTTC
TRBJ2-3	TRBV18	TRBD2	-	CASSPREAGVQYF	TGTGCCAGCTCACCCAGGGAGGCGGGAGTGCAGTATTTT
TRBJ1-1	TRBV19	-	-	CASSTGVPRGEAFF	TGTGCCAGTAGTACAGGTGTACCCAGGGGTGAAGCTTTCTTT
TRBJ2-3	TRBV19	TRBD2	-	CASKLAGDTDTQYF	TGTGCCAGTAAGTTAGCGGGAGACACAGATACGCAGTATTTT
TRBJ2-5	TRBV5-1	-	-	CASSLFSLDETQYF	TGCGCCAGCAGCTTGTTCTCGTTGGACGAGACCCAGTACTTC
TRBJ1-5	TRBV7-2	-	-	CASSLGGGLGRNQPQHF	TGTGCCAGCAGCTTAGGGGGGGGGCTTGGCCGCAATCAGCCCCAGCATTTT
TRBJ2-1	TRBV18	-	-	CASSPGSPAYNEQFF	TGTGCCAGCTCACCAGGGTCCCCAGCCTACAATGAGCAGTTCTTC
TRBJ1-2	TRBV28	TRBD1	-	CASSPDRLYGYTF	TGTGCCAGCAGCCCGGACAGGCTCTATGGCTACACCTTC
TRBJ1-1	TRBV5-1	-	-	CASSRGMNTEAFF	TGCGCCAGCAGCCGAGGCATGAACACTGAAGCTTTCTTT
TRBJ2-1	TRBV28	-	once	CASSLQGKNSNEQFF	TGTGCCAGCAGCCTTCAGGGAAAGAATAGCAATGAGCAGTTCTTC
TRBJ1-1	TRBV5-1	-	-	CASSLVLETTEAFF	TGCGCCAGCAGCCTGGTCTTGGAGACCACTGAAGCTTTCTTT
TRBJ2-3	TRBV19	TRBD2	-	CASSITASGTDTQYF	TGTGCCAGTAGTATTACGGCTAGCGGAACAGATACGCAGTATTTT
TRBJ1-2	TRBV25-1	TRBD1	-	CASNFGTANYGYTF	TGTGCCAGCAACTTTGGGACAGCTAACTATGGCTACACCTTC
TRBJ2-5	TRBV5-6	TRBD1	-	CASSWGTVVLREQYF	TGTGCCAGCAGCTGGGGGACAGTGGTTTTGAGGGAGCAGTACTTC
TRBJ2-3	TRBV5-1	-	-	CASSFSGGTDTQYF	TGCGCCAGCAGCTTTTCAGGGGGCACAGATACGCAGTATTTT
TRBJ1-1	TRBV11-3	TRBD1	-	CASSPWTGSMNTEAFF	TGTGCCAGCAGCCCATGGACAGGGAGTATGAACACTGAAGCTTTCTTT
TRBJ1-1	TRBV6-6	TRBD1	-	CASRPGQGVSEAFF	TGTGCCAGCAGGCCGGGACAGGGGGTCTCTGAAGCTTTCTTT
TRBJ1-1	TRBV29-1	-	-	CSVLRNTEAFF	TGCAGCGTTCTGCGGAACACTGAAGCTTTCTTT
TRBJ1-6	TRBV14	-	-	CASSPGVGSPLHF	TGTGCCAGCAGCCCAGGGGTGGGGTCACCCCTCCACTTT
TRBJ1-2	TRBV25-1	TRBD1	-	CASSGQSFYGYTF	TGTGCCAGTTCGGGACAGTCCTTCTACGGCTACACCTTC
TRBJ1-2	TRBV2	-	-	CASSVSGSYGYTF	TGTGCCAGCAGTGTATCCGGGTCCTATGGCTACACCTTC
TRBJ1-6	TRBV5-1	TRBD1	few	CASSSGTVNSPLHF	TGCGCCAGCAGCTCAGGGACAGTTAATTCACCCCTCCACTTT
TRBJ2-1	TRBV11-2	-	-	CASSLLPGSGLRNEQFF	TGTGCCAGCAGCCTACTCCCGGGATCGGGCCTACGAAATGAGCAGTTCTTC
TRBJ1-1	TRBV5-1	-	-	CASSLVRGNTEAFF	TGCGCCAGCAGCTTGGTGAGGGGGAACACTGAAGCTTTCTTT
TRBJ2-7	TRBV7-2	-	once	CASSLGRDYEQYF	TGTGCCAGCAGCTTAGGCCGGGACTACGAGCAGTACTTC
TRBJ1-2	TRBV7-2	-	-	CASSLSGSSNYGYTF	TGTGCCAGCAGCTTATCCGGATCCTCTAACTATGGCTACACCTTC
TRBJ2-7	TRBV7-9	-	few	CASSSAYEQYF	TGTGCCAGCAGCTCCGCCTACGAGCAGTACTTC
TRBJ1-2	TRBV7-2	-	-	CASSLEGGAGGYTF	TGTGCCAGCAGCTTAGAGGGGGGGGCCGGTGGCTACACCTTC
TRBJ1-1	TRBV6-5	-	-	CASSWKVLGNTEAFF	TGTGCCAGCAGTTGGAAGGTTTTAGGGAACACTGAAGCTTTCTTT
TRBJ1-4	TRBV18	-	few	CASSSHLREKLFF	TGTGCCAGCTCATCCCACTTGCGTGAAAAACTGTTTTTT
TRBJ1-2	TRBV29-1	-	-	CSGQGDTLGYTF	TGCAGCGGACAAGGCGATACTTTGGGCTACACCTTC
TRBJ2-3	TRBV5-1	-	-	CASSFPRGGGTDTQYF	TGCGCCAGCAGCTTCCCCAGGGGAGGTGGCACAGATACGCAGTATTTT
TRBJ2-3	TRBV5-1	TRBD2	-	CASSDTSGPDTQYF	TGCGCCAGCAGCGACACTAGCGGTCCAGATACGCAGTATTTT
TRBJ2-2	TRBV19	TRBD1	once	CASSILLRQGNTGELFF	TGTGCCAGTAGTATTCTACTTAGACAGGGTAACACCGGGGAGCTGTTTTTT